These 27 T cell receptor beta chains originate from one sample sequenced in a study of blood T cell repertoires in COVID-19. Repertoires were generated with immunoSEQ multiplex PCR, while TCRdb's copy carries only in-frame clones and drops some. This sample has about 50,000 clones, with about 89% found just once. Sequenced material: peripheral blood. Receptors originate from a human donor in a cohort sampled during active COVID-19.

The chain carries TRBV11-3 and TRBJ2-7, with TRBD1 as a possible D gene (6 bases). V lost 5 bases to trimming and J lost 6 bases, with 20 bases between them. The germline CDR1 and CDR2 sequences are SGHNT and YENEEA. This CDR3 comprises 15 residues. The CDR3 here is CASSLGTTRGSEQYF. CDR3 in DNA: TGTGCCAGCAGCCTCGGGACAACGAGAGGGTCCGAGCAGTACTTC.

The genes are TRBV3-1 (or the pseudogene TRBV3-2) and TRBJ2-3; 8 bases map to TRBD2. Germline lookup yields CDR1 LGHDT and CDR2 YNNKEL (reference sequence). This CDR3 is built from 17 residues. V was clipped by 3 bases and J by 5 bases; unmatched bases: 13. CDR3 in amino acids: CASSHPPRGGRGDTQYF. The CDR3 DNA reads as TGTGCCAGCAGCCATCCCCCCCGCGGGGGGCGGGGAGATACGCAGTATTTT.

The gene calls are TRBV19 and TRBJ2-3; 8 bases match TRBD1. V trimming: 9 bases; J trimming: 0 bases; junction bases outside the gene matches: 11. CDR3 length equals 16 residues. From germline, CDR1 is LNHDA and CDR2 SQIVND (reference sequence). The CDR3 spells CASSPRGTGSTDTQYF. The CDR3 nucleotides read TGTGCCAGCAGCCCCAGGGGGACAGGTAGCACAGATACGCAGTATTTT.

The chain has TRBV15 and TRBJ2-5; D possibly corresponds to TRBD2 (5 bases). The CDR3 runs 19 residues. The germline gives CDR1 LNHNV, CDR2 YYDKDF (reference sequence). V lost 0 bases, J lost 0 bases, and 20 bases lay in between. The chain's CDR3 is CATSRDRGSGLSHQETQYF. The CDR3 coding sequence is TGTGCCACCAGCAGAGATCGGGGATCCGGGTTAAGCCACCAAGAGACCCAGTACTTC.

This rearrangement joins TRBV5-1 to TRBJ2-7; D ambiguous. Germline assignment: CDR1 SGHRS and CDR2 YFSETQ. Between the trimmed V and J ends, which lost 0 bases and 7 bases, there was a span of 8 bases. The CDR3 length is 12 residues. In nucleotides, the CDR3 is TGCGCCAGCAGCTTGGCGTCGAGGGAGCAGTACTTC. This gives the protein CASSLASREQYF.

J is TRBJ2-2 and V is TRBV5-5; 10 bases match TRBD1. CDR3 length: 16 residues. V dropped 2 bases and J dropped 3; count of bases not matched to a gene: 4. Germline values: CDR1 SGHKS, CDR2 YYEKEE (reference sequence). CDR3 in amino acids: CASSFPGTGDTGELFF. The DNA of the CDR3 is TGTGCCAGCAGCTTTCCCGGGACAGGGGACACCGGGGAGCTGTTTTTT.

The chain combines TRBV7-2 with TRBJ1-3, with D possibly being TRBD1 (6 bases). The ends were cut back, 4 bases at V and 0 bases at J, with 7 bases in the middle. CDR1 SGHTA and CDR2 FQGNSA come from the germline V gene. The CDR3 covers 14 residues. This chain's CDR3 is CASSWDISGNTIYF. Here the CDR3 DNA reads TGTGCCAGCAGCTGGGACATCTCTGGAAACACCATATATTTT. Using reference TRBV7-2 and TRBJ1-3 for the parts outside the CDR3, the full variable domain is GAGVSQSPSNKVTEKGKDVELRCDPISGHTALYWYRQSLGQGLEFLIYFQGNSAPDKSGLPSDRFSAERTGGSVSTLTIQRTQQEDSAVYLCASSWDISGNTIYFGEGSWLTVV.

The chain couples TRBV10-2 to TRBJ2-2; D may be TRBD1 (5 bases). CDR3 length: 13 residues. The V gene's germline CDR1 is WSHSY and CDR2 SAAADI. The V gene lost 10 bases and the J gene lost 5 bases, with 14 bases spanning the gap. The CDR3 DNA sequence: TGCGCCATCTCCCTGGGGCGGACCGGGGAGCTGTTTTTT. It translates to CAISLGRTGELFF.

The count of this clone is one. J is TRBJ2-5 and V is TRBV7-2; 9 positions agree with TRBD2. CDR1 and CDR2 from the germline V gene are SGHTA and FQGNSA. V shed 5 bases, J shed 1 base, and the junction held 8 bases outside the gene matches. The CDR3 covers 16 residues. The chain's CDR3 is CASSLQSGGIQETQYF. As DNA, the CDR3 is TGTGCCAGCAGCCTACAAAGCGGGGGGATCCAAGAGACCCAGTACTTC.

V is TRBV9 and J is TRBJ1-6; perhaps TRBD1 as D (6 bases). With 4 bases removed from V and 0 bases from J, the gap between germline ends came to 14 bases. Germline-derived CDR1 and CDR2 are SGDLS and YYNGEE. CDR3 size: 17 residues. The CDR3 nucleotides read TGTGCCAGCAGCACAGGGACCACTAGCTCCTATAATTCACCCCTCCACTTT. Translation: CASSTGTTSSYNSPLHF.

The J gene is TRBJ1-2, the V gene TRBV11-2; a possible D gene is TRBD1 (6 bases). This CDR3 spans 15 amino acids. V was clipped by 5 bases and J by 4 bases, with 17 bases between them. Per germline, CDR1 SGHAT and CDR2 FQNNGV. The CDR3 DNA sequence: TGTGCCAGCAGCCCCCCCCCAGGGGTCGGCTATGGCTACACCTTC. It translates to CASSPPPGVGYGYTF.

The J gene is TRBJ1-3, the V gene TRBV10-2, with D tentatively TRBD1 (6 bases). Germline V CDR1 and CDR2: WSHSY, SAAADI. The V gene lost 6 bases and the J gene lost 0 bases, with 12 bases spanning the gap. The length of the CDR3 is 15 residues. This chain's CDR3 is CASRGTGNSGNTIYF. CDR3 nucleotides: TGCGCCAGCAGGGGAACAGGGAACTCTGGAAACACCATATATTTT.

The rearrangement joins TRBV5-1 to TRBJ1-6; 9 nucleotides align to TRBD1. Germline-derived CDR1 and CDR2 are SGHRS and YFSETQ. V shed 3 bases, J shed 8 bases, and the junction held 0 bases outside the gene matches. The CDR3 is 13 amino acids. CDR3 residues: CASSWTGDSPLHF. The CDR3 DNA follows: TGCGCCAGCAGCTGGACAGGGGATTCACCCCTCCACTTT.

The gene calls are TRBV3-1 (or the pseudogene TRBV3-2) and TRBJ1-6; D ambiguous. The V gene lost 0 bases and the J gene lost 0 bases, with 12 bases spanning the gap. The CDR3 has 18 residues. CDR1 is LGHDT and CDR2 is YNNKEL in the germline V gene (reference sequence). CDR3 nucleotides: TGTGCCAGCAGCCAAGATCGGAGCATCAGCTCCTATAATTCACCCCTCCACTTT. Protein: CASSQDRSISSYNSPLHF.

The genes are TRBV5-4 and TRBJ2-2, with 10 bases aligning to TRBD1. Germline CDR1 is SGHNT and CDR2 is YYREEE (reference sequence). The junction had 9 bases not matched to a gene; V was cut back by 6 bases and J by 4 bases. CDR3 length: 16 residues. The CDR3 loop reads CASKTGRTGGTGELFF. The CDR3 DNA sequence: TGTGCCAGCAAAACCGGTCGGACAGGGGGCACCGGGGAGCTGTTTTTT.

CDR3 loop: CAWSDPGVRRYEQYF. DNA of the CDR3: TGTGCCTGGAGTGATCCAGGGGTGCGAAGGTACGAGCAGTACTTC. The chain uses TRBV30 and TRBJ2-7; tentative D call: TRBD1 (6 bases). From germline, CDR1 is GTSNPN and CDR2 SVGIG (reference sequence). Trimming left V 1 base short and J 4 bases short, with 17 bases between. CDR3 size: 15 residues.

This clone has just a few counts. V usage is TRBV25-1 and J usage is TRBJ2-7; 9 bases are shared with TRBD2. CDR3 length: 14 residues. With 4 bases clipped from V and 0 bases from J, the junction kept 1 base outside the gene matches. Germline V gives CDR1 MGHDK, CDR2 SYGVNS. This CDR3 is CASSVAGDSYEQYF. The DNA of the CDR3 is TGTGCCAGCAGTGTAGCGGGGGACTCCTACGAGCAGTACTTC.

The V and J genes are TRBV30 and TRBJ1-6, with 7 bases identical to TRBD1. J was trimmed by 9 bases and V by 0 bases; bases with no gene match: 8. CDR3 length: 15 residues. The V gene's germline CDR1 is GTSNPN and CDR2 SVGIG (reference sequence). As DNA, the CDR3 is TGTGCCTGGAGTGTCGTTCGGACAGGTAGTTCACCCCTCCACTTT. Protein sequence: CAWSVVRTGSSPLHF.

The V call is TRBV4-2, the J call TRBJ1-4; maybe TRBD1 (5 bases). The CDR3 covers 19 residues. V was trimmed by 0 bases and J by 0 bases, leaving 17 bases between them. CDR1 is LGHNA and CDR2 is YNFKEQ in the germline V gene. In DNA form, the CDR3 reads TGTGCCAGCAGCCAAGAGGTTCGGCAGGGACTGACAACTAATGAAAAACTGTTTTTT. Translation gives CASSQEVRQGLTTNEKLFF.

The chain couples TRBV5-5 to TRBJ2-6; 11 bases are shared with TRBD1. From germline, CDR1 is SGHKS and CDR2 YYEKEE (reference sequence). The CDR3 has 17 residues. With 3 bases clipped from V and 3 bases from J, the junction kept 5 bases outside the gene matches. CDR3: CASSYRDRGSGANVLTF. DNA of the CDR3: TGTGCCAGCAGCTACCGGGACAGGGGGAGTGGGGCCAACGTCCTGACTTTC.

This clone has just one count. This CDR3 is CASSGGGEAEQYF. For the CDR3, the DNA is TGTGCCAGCTCCGGCGGGGGGGAAGCCGAGCAGTACTTC. This chain joins TRBV27 and TRBJ2-7; 9 positions agree with TRBD2. This CDR3 comprises 13 residues. Germline V gene sequence: CDR1 MNHEY, CDR2 SMNVEV (reference sequence). Trimming at V came to 8 bases and at J to 6 bases, leaving 8 bases not matched to a gene.

The table lists this clone with a few counts. J is TRBJ2-5 and V is TRBV29-1; TRBD2 matches 12 bases. Trimming removed 4 bases from V and 3 bases from J; junction bases left unmatched: 12. Germline-derived CDR1 and CDR2 are SQVTM and ANQGSEA. This CDR3 has 17 amino acids. The CDR3 DNA sequence: TGCAGCGTTGTCCCCAATTCGAGACTAGCGGGGGAAGAGACCCAGTACTTC. Residues: CSVVPNSRLAGEETQYF.

The rearrangement uses TRBV24-1 and TRBJ2-2, with TRBD2 matching over 7 bases. There are 16 residues in the CDR3. V lost 3 bases to trimming and J lost 4 bases; unmatched junction nucleotides: 7. Germline V gene sequence: CDR1 KGHDR, CDR2 SFDVKD. The CDR3 reads CATSDPVGGGTGELFF. The DNA of the CDR3 is TGTGCCACCAGTGATCCGGTGGGCGGGGGCACCGGGGAGCTGTTTTTT.

This chain links TRBV3-1 (or the pseudogene TRBV3-2) with TRBJ2-1, with 7 positions matching TRBD2. The CDR3 runs 16 residues. CDR1 is LGHDT, CDR2 YNNKEL, per germline (reference sequence). The J segment lost 3 bases and the V segment lost 0 bases, leaving 5 bases of the junction unmatched. The CDR3 protein is CASSQDGRGLYNEQFF. The CDR3 bases are TGTGCCAGCAGCCAAGATGGGAGGGGACTCTACAATGAGCAGTTCTTC.

The rearrangement links TRBV14 to TRBJ1-2; 7 bases align to TRBD1. This CDR3 spans 14 amino acids. The ends lost 4 bases at V and 7 bases at J; junction bases unmatched: 9. Per the germline V gene, CDR1 is SGHDN and CDR2 is FVKESK. The CDR3 coding sequence is TGTGCCAGCAGCCTCCGACAGGGATGGGGTGGCTACACCTTC. It is translated as CASSLRQGWGGYTF.

V gene TRBV30 combines with J gene TRBJ1-5; D possibly corresponds to TRBD1 (5 bases). Deletions cut 2 bases from V and 5 bases from J, with 10 bases between. Germline V gene lookup returns CDR1 GTSNPN and CDR2 SVGIG (reference sequence). This CDR3 spans 13 amino acids. In DNA, the CDR3 is TGTGCCTGGAGTTCAGACAGTTATCAGCCCCAGCATTTT. This codes for CAWSSDSYQPQHF.

CDR3 loop: CARFRGDRYGYTF. The CDR3 coding sequence is TGTGCCAGGTTCAGGGGAGATCGCTATGGCTACACCTTC. The rearrangement joins TRBV3-1 (or the pseudogene TRBV3-2) to TRBJ1-2; TRBD1 might be the D (6 bases). The V end lost 9 bases, the J end lost 4 bases, and 15 bases lay between the germline ends. The germline V gene has CDR1 LGHDT and CDR2 YNNKEL (reference sequence). CDR3 length: 13 residues.